These 30 T cell receptor beta chains were all obtained from the same sample, sequenced in a study of T cells in Graves' hyperthyroidism and ophthalmopathy (dated by TCRdb to about 2019). Receptor amplification or capture employed multiplex PCR. The sequencer was an Illumina HiSeq 2000. The TCR beta CDR3 regions were amplified from RNA transcripts. The first round of RT-PCR for the TCR CDR3 was performed with the HTBI primer set and the Qiagen OneStep RT-PCR kit. The public reads were reanalyzed by TCRdb: fastp trimming at Q25, MiXCR alignment, in-frame beta chains only. All rows with the same CDR3 protein become a single entry with the most common DNA and genes. The sample profile shows 550,000 to 800,000 distinct CDR3 sequences; roughly a sixth of them were found once. Of the sample, about a sixth is held by the ten largest clones. The sequencing sample was made of blood. These receptors were collected from a man in his fifties or sixties with Graves' hyperthyroidism.

There are a few counts of this clonotype. The chain has TRBV30 and TRBJ2-2; TRBD1 matches 10 bases. V dropped 6 bases and J dropped 9; count of bases not matched to a gene: 19. The CDR3 runs 17 residues. Germline values: CDR1 GTSNPN, CDR2 SVGIG (reference sequence). For the CDR3, the DNA is TGTGCCTGTTCCAAGCTACCGGGACAGGGGTCGGTCAGGGAGCTGTTTTTT. Translated: CACSKLPGQGSVRELFF.

This clonotype was detected many times. The chain recombines TRBV2 with TRBJ2-7; 9 bases align to TRBD2. This CDR3 has 18 residues. With 2 bases clipped from V and 0 bases from J, the junction kept 11 bases outside the gene matches. In germline, CDR1 is SNHLY, CDR2 FYNNEI. The CDR3 nucleotides are TGTGCCAGCAGTGAATGGGCTAGCGGGGCTATGAGCTCCTACGAGCAGTACTTC. Translating it yields CASSEWASGAMSSYEQYF.

The chain links TRBV9 to TRBJ1-2, with 9 nucleotides matching TRBD1. The CDR3 length is 14 residues. Germline lookup yields CDR1 SGDLS and CDR2 YYNGEE. J was trimmed by 7 bases and V by 4 bases; bases with no gene match: 8. This chain's CDR3 is CASSPDYRGPGYTF. The CDR3 coding sequence is TGTGCCAGCAGCCCAGACTACAGGGGGCCTGGCTACACCTTC.

Comment on this clonotype: Just one base apart from a much larger clone, this may be a read error. This sequence joins TRBV20-1 and TRBJ2-7, with TRBD1 as a possible D gene (5 bases). The CDR3 totals 14 residues. The germline V and J ends were trimmed by 7 bases and 0 bases, with 16 bases remaining between them. The germline V gene encodes CDR1 DFQATT and CDR2 SNEGSKA (reference sequence). The CDR3 region is CSVRGRQSSYEQYF. Written as DNA, the CDR3 is TGCAGTGTTCGAGGCCGACAGAGCTCCTACGAGCAGTACTTC.

V gene TRBV7-9 combines with J gene TRBJ2-6, with a possible D match to TRBD2 (5 bases). This CDR3 has 15 amino acids. Trimming left V 6 bases short and J 1 base short, with 10 bases between. Germline lookup yields CDR1 SEHNR and CDR2 FQNEAQ (reference sequence). CDR3 amino acids: CASRPSGSGANVLTF. CDR3 coding DNA: TGTGCCAGCAGGCCCTCGGGGTCTGGGGCCAACGTCCTGACTTTC.

This clonotype occurred a few times. This sequence joins TRBV18 and TRBJ2-7; 13 positions agree with TRBD2. CDR3 size: 15 residues. The ends lost 5 bases at V and 7 bases at J; junction bases unmatched: 8. In germline, CDR1 is KGHSH, CDR2 LQKENI. The CDR3 DNA reads TGTGCCAGCTCAACGGGGACTAGCGGGACGGGGGAGCAGTACTTC. It is translated as CASSTGTSGTGEQYF.

This clonotype was counted at least ten times. The chain employs TRBV2 and TRBJ2-7; 7 nucleotides line up with TRBD2. Per germline, CDR1 SNHLY and CDR2 FYNNEI. This CDR3 spans 13 amino acids. V gave up 6 bases and J gave up 6 bases; unmatched junction bases: 8. The CDR3 spells CASRGGGGGEQYF. The CDR3 nucleotides are TGTGCCAGCAGGGGCGGAGGCGGGGGCGAGCAGTACTTC.

This clonotype occurred a few times. This sequence joins TRBV5-1 and TRBJ1-3; D is undetermined. There are 16 residues in the CDR3. The V and J ends lost 0 bases and 0 bases respectively, with 10 bases between them. CDR1 is SGHRS and CDR2 is YFSETQ in the germline V gene. The CDR3 bases are TGCGCCAGCAGCTTGGCCGGGATCGTCTCTGGAAACACCATATATTTT. Its protein is CASSLAGIVSGNTIYF. Full variable domain (remainder filled in from reference TRBV5-1 and TRBJ1-3): KAGVTQTPRYLIKTRGQQVTLSCSPISGHRSVSWYQQTPGQGLQFLFEYFSETQRNKGNFPGRFSGRQFSNSRSEMNVSTLELGDSALYLCASSLAGIVSGNTIYFGEGSWLTVV.

V usage is TRBV4-1 and J usage is TRBJ2-3, with a tentative D call TRBD2 (6 bases). V was trimmed by 3 bases and J by 1 base, leaving 11 bases between them. Germline CDR1 reads MGHRA; CDR2 reads YSYEKL. The CDR3 loop spans 15 amino acids. The CDR3 DNA sequence: TGCGCCAGCAGCCAGGTCGGGAGTGGCACAGATACGCAGTATTTT. It codes for CASSQVGSGTDTQYF.

Many counts were recorded for this clonotype. The chain uses TRBV6-2 or TRBV6-3 and TRBJ2-7, with unresolved D. Trimming took off 0 bases at V and 1 base at J, with 13 bases between the two ends. Germline assignment: CDR1 MNHEY and CDR2 SVGEGT. This CDR3 comprises 16 residues. The CDR3 protein is CASSYSAGPNSYEQYF. The CDR3, as DNA: TGTGCCAGCAGTTACTCAGCCGGGCCAAATTCCTACGAGCAGTACTTC.

This clonotype was seen a few times. The gene calls are TRBV18 and TRBJ2-3; possibly TRBD1 for D (5 bases). The V end lost 1 base, the J end lost 1 base, and 15 bases lay between the germline ends. The germline V gene has CDR1 KGHSH and CDR2 LQKENI. The length of the CDR3 is 17 residues. In DNA form, the CDR3 reads TGTGCCAGCTCACCACAAACCAGGGTTACTGGCACAGATACGCAGTATTTT. It encodes CASSPQTRVTGTDTQYF.

This clonotype occurred a few times. For the CDR3, the DNA is TGTGCCAGTAGTCCGCGACAATCTCAAAAAAGTCAGCCCCAGCATTTT. This sequence encodes CASSPRQSQKSQPQHF. J is TRBJ1-5 and V is TRBV19; D gene unclear. V was pared by 5 bases and J by 6 bases, with 20 bases between. From germline, CDR1 is LNHDA and CDR2 SQIVND (reference sequence). The CDR3 runs to 16 residues.

At least ten counts were recorded for this clonotype. V gene TRBV2 combines with J gene TRBJ2-2; D uncertain. Trimming shortened V by 2 bases and J by 6 bases, and 10 bases separated the two germline ends. The CDR3 is 14 residues long. Per germline, CDR1 SNHLY and CDR2 FYNNEI. CDR3: CASSERFYPGELFF. The CDR3 DNA is TGTGCCAGCAGTGAACGGTTTTACCCCGGGGAGCTGTTTTTT.

This clonotype occurred a few times. This sequence joins TRBV7-9 and TRBJ2-1, with 10 bases aligning to TRBD2. The V and J ends lost 3 bases and 6 bases, in that order; junction bases with no gene match: 8. Germline-derived CDR1 and CDR2 are SEHNR and FQNEAQ (reference sequence). The CDR3 consists of 16 residues. The CDR3 spells CASSFRAGGPGNEQFF. The CDR3 nucleotides are TGTGCCAGCAGCTTCCGAGCGGGAGGGCCCGGCAATGAGCAGTTCTTC.

This clonotype was picked up many times. V is TRBV28 and J is TRBJ1-4; weak D call: TRBD1 (5 bases). CDR1 is MDHEN and CDR2 is SYDVKM in the germline V gene. The CDR3 extends over 15 amino acids. V lost 2 bases and J lost 2, with 9 bases in between. The CDR3: CASSLGGSTNEKLFF. The DNA of the CDR3 is TGTGCCAGCAGTTTAGGGGGAAGTACTAATGAAAAACTGTTTTTT.

The V call is TRBV3-1, the J call TRBJ2-7; tentatively, D is TRBD1 (5 bases). V was shortened by 3 bases and J by 6 bases, with 12 bases between the two germline ends. In germline, CDR1 is LGHDT, CDR2 YNNKEL (reference sequence). This CDR3 is 13 amino acids long. The CDR3: CASSQAGPGEQYF. CDR3 coding DNA: TGTGCCAGCAGCCAGGCAGGGCCGGGCGAGCAGTACTTC.

This clonotype was detected only a few times. The gene calls are TRBV2 and TRBJ1-4, with TRBD1 matching over 8 bases. The germline gives CDR1 SNHLY, CDR2 FYNNEI. The CDR3 loop spans 13 amino acids. V was clipped by 6 bases and J by 7 bases; unmatched bases: 4. The CDR3 DNA is TGTGCCAGCAGAGCGGGACAGGCTGAAAAACTGTTTTTT. It yields the protein CASRAGQAEKLFF.

J is TRBJ1-4 and V is TRBV6-1; perhaps TRBD1 as D (6 bases). Germline CDR1 reads MNHNS; CDR2 reads SASEGT. The CDR3 contains 14 residues. V lost 7 bases and J 5 bases, leaving 14 bases between the germline ends. The CDR3 region is CASKPGHRNEKLFF. Written as DNA, the CDR3 is TGTGCCAGCAAACCGGGACACAGAAATGAAAAACTGTTTTTT.

There are many counts of this clonotype. One end of the junction varies from germline; a read error may be responsible. The rearrangement joins TRBV5-1 to TRBJ2-7; D is uncertain. CDR3 size: 14 residues. The germline V gene has CDR1 SGHRS and CDR2 YFSETQ. CDR3 DNA sequence: TGTGCCAGCAGCCCGGGCCTCAGCTCCTACGAGCAGTACTTC. It translates to CASSPGLSSYEQYF.

This clonotype was recorded at least ten times. This sequence joins TRBV2 and TRBJ2-3; D is undetermined. Germline CDR1 reads SNHLY; CDR2 reads FYNNEI. The CDR3 has 15 amino acids. The V gene lost 4 bases and the J gene lost 1 base, with 12 bases spanning the gap. The CDR3 bases are TGTGCCAGCAGTGGACTCCTGAAGGGCACAGATACGCAGTATTTT. This encodes CASSGLLKGTDTQYF.

This clonotype has a count of ten or more. This chain joins TRBV12-3 or TRBV12-4 and TRBJ2-4; perhaps D is TRBD1 or TRBD2 (5 bases each). V was shortened by 4 bases and J by 0 bases, with 13 bases between the two germline ends. This CDR3 has 16 amino acids. CDR3 sequence: CASSSGRNLAKNIQYF. CDR3 nucleotide sequence: TGTGCCAGCAGTTCGGGACGGAATCTAGCCAAAAACATTCAGTACTTC.

This clonotype was counted ten times or more. The chain links TRBV18 to TRBJ2-7, with D uncertain. The CDR3 loop spans 16 amino acids. V dropped 3 bases and J dropped 0 bases, with 15 bases sitting between them. The germline CDR1 and CDR2 sequences are KGHSH and LQKENI. The CDR3 reads CASSPLKGSNSYEQYF. The DNA for the CDR3 is TGTGCCAGCTCACCCCTAAAGGGCAGCAACTCCTACGAGCAGTACTTC.

The rearrangement uses TRBV25-1 and TRBJ1-6; D is undetermined. CDR1 is MGHDK and CDR2 is SYGVNS in the germline V gene. The CDR3 has 16 amino acids. V was trimmed by 3 bases and J by 0 bases, leaving 9 bases between them. CDR3 in DNA: TGTGCCAGCAGTGATAGGGCCAGCTCCTATAATTCACCCCTCCACTTT. Amino acid sequence: CASSDRASSYNSPLHF.

The rearrangement uses TRBV29-1 and TRBJ1-1; possibly TRBD1 for D (5 bases). Trimming shortened V by 7 bases and J by 5 bases, and 17 bases separated the two germline ends. The CDR3 runs to 13 residues. The V gene's germline CDR1 is SQVTM and CDR2 ANQGSEA. The CDR3 nucleotides are TGCAGCGGCCTGGGGGGGGGGAGTACTGAAGCTTTCTTT. Translation gives CSGLGGGSTEAFF.

This clonotype has a handful of counts. In DNA, the CDR3 is TGCAGTGCTAGAGAAGACAGGCACTCCTACAATGAGCAGTTCTTC. Translation: CSAREDRHSYNEQFF. This chain links TRBV20-1 with TRBJ2-1; D is possibly TRBD1 (6 bases). From germline, CDR1 is DFQATT and CDR2 SNEGSKA (reference sequence). V dropped 0 bases and J dropped 0 bases, with 9 bases sitting between them. The CDR3 covers 15 residues.

This rearrangement joins TRBV19 to TRBJ1-1, with D maybe TRBD1 (6 bases). Germline CDR1 reads LNHDA; CDR2 reads SQIVND (reference sequence). The CDR3 is made up of 14 amino acids. Trimming took off 6 bases at V and 3 bases at J, with 14 bases between the two ends. DNA of the CDR3: TGTGCCAGTAGGGTATGGGGGCCGGACACTGAAGCTTTCTTT. Amino acid sequence: CASRVWGPDTEAFF.

This clonotype was counted ten times or more. This chain connects TRBV2 to TRBJ2-1; D unresolved. The CDR3 totals 14 residues. V was trimmed by 3 bases and J by 10 bases, leaving 16 bases between them. Germline CDR1 reads SNHLY; CDR2 reads FYNNEI. The CDR3 DNA is TGTGCCAGCAGTGATCTGGTAGGAACTCGGGAGCAGTTCTTC. Amino acid sequence: CASSDLVGTREQFF.

This chain links TRBV24-1 with TRBJ2-5; TRBD2 might be the D (5 bases). The CDR3 extends over 15 amino acids. Trimming removed 5 bases at V and 2 bases at J, with 14 bases between. Germline-derived CDR1 and CDR2 are KGHDR and SFDVKD. The CDR3 DNA sequence: TGTGCCACCAGTGCCCATGGGGAGTTACAAGAGACCCAGTACTTC. Translated: CATSAHGELQETQYF.

There are many counts of this clonotype. The junction and the germline gene differ at one end; a read error may be behind it. The chain combines TRBV5-1 with TRBJ1-1; 10 nucleotides line up with TRBD1. CDR3 length equals 14 residues. Germline loops: CDR1 SGHRS, CDR2 YFSETQ. The CDR3 region is CASSWTGGNTEAFF. The CDR3 DNA follows: TGTGCCAGCAGTTGGACAGGGGGAAACACTGAAGCTTTCTTT.

This clonotype was seen ten or more times. V and J are TRBV24-1 and TRBJ2-1, with 7 bases lining up with TRBD1. CDR1 is KGHDR, CDR2 SFDVKD, per germline. CDR3 length: 17 amino acids. V shed 7 bases and J 4 bases; nucleotides not matched to a gene: 15. CDR3 amino acids: CATSAPDRAYDYNEQFF. In DNA form, the CDR3 reads TGTGCCACCAGCGCACCTGACAGGGCTTACGATTACAATGAGCAGTTCTTC.